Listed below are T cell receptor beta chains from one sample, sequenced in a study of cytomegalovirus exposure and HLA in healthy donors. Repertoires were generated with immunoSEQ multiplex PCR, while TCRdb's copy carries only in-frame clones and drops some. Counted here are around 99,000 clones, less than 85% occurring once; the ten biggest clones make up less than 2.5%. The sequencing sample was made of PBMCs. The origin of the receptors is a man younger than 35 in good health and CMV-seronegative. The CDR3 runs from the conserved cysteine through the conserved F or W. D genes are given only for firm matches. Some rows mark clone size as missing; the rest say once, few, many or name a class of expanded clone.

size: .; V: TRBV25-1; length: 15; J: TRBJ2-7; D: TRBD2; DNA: TGTGCCAGCAGTCCTACTAGCGTCGTCTCCTACGAGCAGTACTTC; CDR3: CASSPTSVVSYEQYF
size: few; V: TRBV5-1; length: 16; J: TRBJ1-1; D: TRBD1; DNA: TGCGCCAGCAGCTTCGACAGGGCAATAGCGAACACTGAAGCTTTCTTT; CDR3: CASSFDRAIANTEAFF
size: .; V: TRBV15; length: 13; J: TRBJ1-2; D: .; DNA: TGTGCCACCAGCAGGAACCGTGGAGATGGCTACACCTTC; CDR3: CATSRNRGDGYTF
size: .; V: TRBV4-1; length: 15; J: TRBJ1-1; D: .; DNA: TGCGCCAGCAGCCAAGAGCAGGGGCTTCTTGGTGAAGCTTTCTTT; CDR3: CASSQEQGLLGEAFF
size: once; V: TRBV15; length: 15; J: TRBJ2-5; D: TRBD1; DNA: TGTGCCACCAGCAGACGTGGGACAGGCCAAGAGACCCAGTACTTC; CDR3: CATSRRGTGQETQYF
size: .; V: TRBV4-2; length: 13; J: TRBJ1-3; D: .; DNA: TGTGCCAGCAGACTAAACTCTGGAAACACCATATATTTT; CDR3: CASRLNSGNTIYF
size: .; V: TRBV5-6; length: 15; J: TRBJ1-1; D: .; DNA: TGTGCCAGCAGCCGGGAGGGGTCCTCCCGGTTTTGGGCTTTCTTT; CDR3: CASSREGSSRFWAFF
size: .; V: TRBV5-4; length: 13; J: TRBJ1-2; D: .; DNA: TGTGCCAGCAGCGGGGGGGGGTTCGGTGGCTACACCTTC; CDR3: CASSGGGFGGYTF
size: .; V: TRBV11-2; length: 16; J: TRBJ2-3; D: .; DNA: TGTGCCAGCAGCTTAGAGGCGACAGGCCGCACAGATACGCAGTATTTT; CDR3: CASSLEATGRTDTQYF
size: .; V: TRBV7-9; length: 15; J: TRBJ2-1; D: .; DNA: TGTGCCAGCAGCTTAGAGGGGGAAAGAGGCAATGAGCAGTTCTTC; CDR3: CASSLEGERGNEQFF
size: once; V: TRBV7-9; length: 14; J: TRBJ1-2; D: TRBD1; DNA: TGTGCCAGCACCGGGACAGGGAGTTACTATGGCTACACCTTC; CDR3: CASTGTGSYYGYTF
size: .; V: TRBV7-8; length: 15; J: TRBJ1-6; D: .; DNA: TGTGCCAGCAGCCCCCAGGGAGGGCATAATTCACCCCTCCACTTT; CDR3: CASSPQGGHNSPLHF
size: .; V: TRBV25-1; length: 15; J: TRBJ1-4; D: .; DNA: TGTGCCAGCAGTGCCCTGGACAGAAGTAATGAAAAACTGTTTTTT; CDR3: CASSALDRSNEKLFF
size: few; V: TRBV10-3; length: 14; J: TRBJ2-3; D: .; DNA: TGTGCCATCGCTGGGGCAGGGGAGCCAGATACGCAGTATTTT; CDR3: CAIAGAGEPDTQYF
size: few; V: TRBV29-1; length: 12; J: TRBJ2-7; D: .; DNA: TGCAGCGTTGGAAGCGGCCCCTACGAGCAGTACTTC; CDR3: CSVGSGPYEQYF
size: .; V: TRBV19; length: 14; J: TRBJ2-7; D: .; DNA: TGTGCCAGTAGTATATCATTGCCGGGCTACGAGCAGTACTTC; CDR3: CASSISLPGYEQYF
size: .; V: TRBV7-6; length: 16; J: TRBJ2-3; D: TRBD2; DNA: TGTGCCAGCAGCTTAGAGGCTAGCGGGAGCACAGATACGCAGTATTTT; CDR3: CASSLEASGSTDTQYF
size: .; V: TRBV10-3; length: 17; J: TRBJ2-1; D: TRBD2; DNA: TGTGCCATCAAAACCCCCGGGACTAGCGGGGTGTACAATGAGCAGTTCTTC; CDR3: CAIKTPGTSGVYNEQFF
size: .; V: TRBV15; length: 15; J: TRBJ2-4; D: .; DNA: TGTGCCACCAGCATGAGACAGGATTCAATGGACATTCAGTACTTC; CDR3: CATSMRQDSMDIQYF
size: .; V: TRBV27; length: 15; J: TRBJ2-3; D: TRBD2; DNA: TGTGCCAGCAGTTTAACTAGCGGGGGCGCAGATACGCAGTATTTT; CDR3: CASSLTSGGADTQYF
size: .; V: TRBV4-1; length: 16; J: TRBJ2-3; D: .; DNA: TGCGCCAGCAGCCAAGATGGTTACAGGGGAGGAGATACGCAGTATTTT; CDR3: CASSQDGYRGGDTQYF
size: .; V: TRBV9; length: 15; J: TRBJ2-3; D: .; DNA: TGTGCCAGCAGCGTTTCCACAGGGAACCCAGATACGCAGTATTTT; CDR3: CASSVSTGNPDTQYF
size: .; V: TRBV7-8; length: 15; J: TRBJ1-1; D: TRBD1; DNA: TGTGCCAGCTGGACAGGGCACCCCATGAACACTGAAGCTTTCTTT; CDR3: CASWTGHPMNTEAFF
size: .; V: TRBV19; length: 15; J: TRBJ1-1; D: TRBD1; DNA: TGTGCCACGCGCGGGACAGGGGCTTGGGGGGCTGAAGCTTTCTTT; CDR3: CATRGTGAWGAEAFF
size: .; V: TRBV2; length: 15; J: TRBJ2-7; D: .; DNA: TGTGCCAGCAGGCCCGGACAGGGAGGGGGTTACGAGCAGTACTTC; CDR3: CASRPGQGGGYEQYF
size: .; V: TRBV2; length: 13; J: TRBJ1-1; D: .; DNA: TGTGCCAGCAGTGGACAGCCCGGCGGTGGGGCTTTCTTT; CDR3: CASSGQPGGGAFF
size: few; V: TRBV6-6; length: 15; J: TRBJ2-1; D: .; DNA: TGTGCCAGCAGTTACATCGACAGCTCCTACAATGAGCAGTTCTTC; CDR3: CASSYIDSSYNEQFF
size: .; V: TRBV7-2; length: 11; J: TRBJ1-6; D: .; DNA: TGTGCCAGCAGCAAAATGGGACATATGGACTTT; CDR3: CASSKMGHMDF
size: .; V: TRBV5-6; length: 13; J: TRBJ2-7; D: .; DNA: TGTGCCAGCAGCTTTGGCCTTATAGACAAGCAGTACTTC; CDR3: CASSFGLIDKQYF
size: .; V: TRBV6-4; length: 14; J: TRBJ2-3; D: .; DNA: TGTGCCAGCAGTGAGCGGGGAGCCACAGATACGCAGTATTTT; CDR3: CASSERGATDTQYF
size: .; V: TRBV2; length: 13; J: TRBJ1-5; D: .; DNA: TGTGCCAGCAGTGCGACAGTATGGCAGCCCCAGCATTTT; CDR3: CASSATVWQPQHF
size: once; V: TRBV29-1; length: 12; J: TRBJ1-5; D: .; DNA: TGCAGCGCCAGGACTGGGGGCCAGCCCCAGCATTTT; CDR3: CSARTGGQPQHF
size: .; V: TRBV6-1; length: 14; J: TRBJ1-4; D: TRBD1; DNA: TGTGCCAGCAGCCCGGGACAGGGGGGTGAAAAACTGTTTTTT; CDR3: CASSPGQGGEKLFF
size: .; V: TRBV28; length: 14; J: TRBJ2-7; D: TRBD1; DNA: TGTGCCAGCAGCTCCCGAAGGGGGCCCTACGAGCAGTACTTC; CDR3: CASSSRRGPYEQYF
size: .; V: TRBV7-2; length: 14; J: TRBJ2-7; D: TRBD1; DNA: TGTGCCAGCAGCACCAGCGTTAGACAGGGAGAGCAGTACTTC; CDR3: CASSTSVRQGEQYF
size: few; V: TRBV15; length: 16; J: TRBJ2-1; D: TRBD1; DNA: TGTGCCACCAGCAGAGATTCAGGGGGATCCTACAATGAGCAGTTCTTC; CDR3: CATSRDSGGSYNEQFF
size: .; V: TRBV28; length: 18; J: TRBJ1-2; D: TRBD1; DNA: TGTGCCAGCAGCTCCCGGGACAGGGGGCGTTTAGCTAACTATGGCTACACCTTC; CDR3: CASSSRDRGRLANYGYTF
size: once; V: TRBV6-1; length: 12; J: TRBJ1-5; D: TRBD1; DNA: TGTGCCAGCAGACAGGGGTTTCAGCCCCAGCATTTT; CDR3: CASRQGFQPQHF